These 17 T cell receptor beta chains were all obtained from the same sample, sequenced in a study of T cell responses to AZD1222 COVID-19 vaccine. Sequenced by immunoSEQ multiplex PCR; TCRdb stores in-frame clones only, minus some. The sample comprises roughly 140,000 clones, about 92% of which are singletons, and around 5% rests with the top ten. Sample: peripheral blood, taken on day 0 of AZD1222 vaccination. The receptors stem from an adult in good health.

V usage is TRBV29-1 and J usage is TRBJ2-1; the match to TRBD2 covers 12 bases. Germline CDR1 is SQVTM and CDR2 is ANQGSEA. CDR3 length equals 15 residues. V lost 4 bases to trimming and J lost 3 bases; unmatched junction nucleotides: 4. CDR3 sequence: CSVALAGGYYNEQFF. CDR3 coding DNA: TGCAGCGTTGCACTAGCGGGAGGATACTACAATGAGCAGTTCTTC.

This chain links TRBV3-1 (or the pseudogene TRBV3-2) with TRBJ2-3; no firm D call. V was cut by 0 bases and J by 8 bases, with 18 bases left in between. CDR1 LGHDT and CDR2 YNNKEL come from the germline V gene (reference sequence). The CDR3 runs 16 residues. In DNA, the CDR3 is TGTGCCAGCAGCCAAGATCAGCAGGCCCCTCACGGTACGCAGTATTTT. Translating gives CASSQDQQAPHGTQYF.

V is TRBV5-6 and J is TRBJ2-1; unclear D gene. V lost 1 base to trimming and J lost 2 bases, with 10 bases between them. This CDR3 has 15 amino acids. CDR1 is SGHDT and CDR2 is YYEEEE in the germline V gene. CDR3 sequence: CASSLMTDAYNEQFF. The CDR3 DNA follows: TGTGCCAGCAGCTTGATGACGGACGCCTACAATGAGCAGTTCTTC.

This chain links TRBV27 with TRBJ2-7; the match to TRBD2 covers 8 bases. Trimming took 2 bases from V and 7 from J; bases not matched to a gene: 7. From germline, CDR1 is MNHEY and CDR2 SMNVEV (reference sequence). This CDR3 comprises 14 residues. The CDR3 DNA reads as TGTGCCAGCAGTTTAAGGCGGGGGGCGGGAGAGCAGTACTTC. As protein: CASSLRRGAGEQYF.

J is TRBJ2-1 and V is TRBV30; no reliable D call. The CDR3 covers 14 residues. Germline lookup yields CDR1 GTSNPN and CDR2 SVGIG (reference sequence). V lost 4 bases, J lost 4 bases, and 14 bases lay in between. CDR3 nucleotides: TGTGCCTGGACTGATAACCTAGTGTACAATGAGCAGTTCTTC. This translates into CAWTDNLVYNEQFF.

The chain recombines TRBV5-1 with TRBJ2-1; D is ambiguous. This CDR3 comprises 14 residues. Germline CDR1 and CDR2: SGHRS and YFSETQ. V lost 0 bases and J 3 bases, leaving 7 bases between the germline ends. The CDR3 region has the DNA TGCGCCAGCAGCTTGGAGGGTCACTACAATGAGCAGTTCTTC. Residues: CASSLEGHYNEQFF. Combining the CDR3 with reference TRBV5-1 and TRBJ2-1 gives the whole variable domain KAGVTQTPRYLIKTRGQQVTLSCSPISGHRSVSWYQQTPGQGLQFLFEYFSETQRNKGNFPGRFSGRQFSNSRSEMNVSTLELGDSALYLCASSLEGHYNEQFFGPGTRLTVL.

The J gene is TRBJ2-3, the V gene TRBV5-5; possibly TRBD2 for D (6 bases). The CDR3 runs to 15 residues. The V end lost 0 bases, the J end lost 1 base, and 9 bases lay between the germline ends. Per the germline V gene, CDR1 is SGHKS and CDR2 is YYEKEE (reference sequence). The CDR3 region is CASSLVGGGTDTQYF. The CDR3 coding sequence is TGTGCCAGCAGCTTGGTCGGAGGGGGCACAGATACGCAGTATTTT. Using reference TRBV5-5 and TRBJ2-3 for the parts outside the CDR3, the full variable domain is DAGVTQSPTHLIKTRGQQVTLRCSPISGHKSVSWYQQVLGQGPQFIFQYYEKEERGRGNFPDRFSARQFPNYSSELNVNALLLGDSALYLCASSLVGGGTDTQYFGPGTRLTVL.

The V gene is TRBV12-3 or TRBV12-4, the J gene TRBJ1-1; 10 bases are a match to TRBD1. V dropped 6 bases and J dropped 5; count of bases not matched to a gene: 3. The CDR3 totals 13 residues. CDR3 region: CASSGQGGTEAFF. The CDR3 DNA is TGTGCCAGCAGCGGACAGGGGGGGACTGAAGCTTTCTTT.

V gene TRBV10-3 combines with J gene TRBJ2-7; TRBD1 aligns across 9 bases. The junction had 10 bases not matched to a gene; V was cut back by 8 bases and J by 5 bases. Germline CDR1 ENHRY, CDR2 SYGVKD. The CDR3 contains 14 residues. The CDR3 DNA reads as TGTGCCATCGCCCGGGACAGGGAGACCGACGAGCAGTACTTC. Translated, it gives CAIARDRETDEQYF.

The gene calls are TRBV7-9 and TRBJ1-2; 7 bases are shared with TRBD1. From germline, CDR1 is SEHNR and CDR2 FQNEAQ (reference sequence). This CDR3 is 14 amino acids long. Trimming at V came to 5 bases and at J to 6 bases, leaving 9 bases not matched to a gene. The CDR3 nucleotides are TGTGCCAGCAGCCTCGACAGGGTCTCAAATGGCTACACCTTC. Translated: CASSLDRVSNGYTF.

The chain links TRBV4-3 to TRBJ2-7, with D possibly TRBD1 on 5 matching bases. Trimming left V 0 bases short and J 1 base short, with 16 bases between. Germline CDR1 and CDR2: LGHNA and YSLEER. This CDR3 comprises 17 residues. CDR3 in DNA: TGCGCCAGCAGCCAAGAACCGGCAGGACACAAATCCTACGAGCAGTACTTC. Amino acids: CASSQEPAGHKSYEQYF.

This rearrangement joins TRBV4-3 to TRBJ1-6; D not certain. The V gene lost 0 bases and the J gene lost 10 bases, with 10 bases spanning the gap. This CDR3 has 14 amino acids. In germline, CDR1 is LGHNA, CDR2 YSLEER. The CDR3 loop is CASSQDLVGSPLHF. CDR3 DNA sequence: TGCGCCAGCAGCCAAGACCTGGTCGGGTCACCCCTCCACTTT.

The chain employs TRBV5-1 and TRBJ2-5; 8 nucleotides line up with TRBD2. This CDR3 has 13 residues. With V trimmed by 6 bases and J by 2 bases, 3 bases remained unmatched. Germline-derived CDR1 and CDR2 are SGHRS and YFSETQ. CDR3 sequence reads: CASNAGGQETQYF. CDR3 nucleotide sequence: TGCGCCAGCAATGCGGGAGGTCAAGAGACCCAGTACTTC.

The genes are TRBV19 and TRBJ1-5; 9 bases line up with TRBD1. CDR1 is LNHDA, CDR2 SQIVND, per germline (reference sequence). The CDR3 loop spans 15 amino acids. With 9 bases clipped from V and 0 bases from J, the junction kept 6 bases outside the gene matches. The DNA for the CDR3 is TGTGCCAGCGCGAGGACAGGGGATAGCAATCAGCCCCAGCATTTT. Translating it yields CASARTGDSNQPQHF.

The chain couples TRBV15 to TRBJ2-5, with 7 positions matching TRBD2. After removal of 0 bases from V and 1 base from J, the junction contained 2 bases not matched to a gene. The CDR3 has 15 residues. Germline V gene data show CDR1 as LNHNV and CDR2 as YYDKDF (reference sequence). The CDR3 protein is CATSRDLAVQETQYF. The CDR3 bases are TGTGCCACCAGCAGAGATCTAGCGGTCCAAGAGACCCAGTACTTC.

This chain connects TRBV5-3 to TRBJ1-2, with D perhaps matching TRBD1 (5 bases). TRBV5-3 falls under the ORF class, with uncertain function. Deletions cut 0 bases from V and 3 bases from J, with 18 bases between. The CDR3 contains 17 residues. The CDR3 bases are TGTGCCAGAAGCTTGGGACAAAGGGACTTTGGAGACTATGGCTACACCTTC. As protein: CARSLGQRDFGDYGYTF.

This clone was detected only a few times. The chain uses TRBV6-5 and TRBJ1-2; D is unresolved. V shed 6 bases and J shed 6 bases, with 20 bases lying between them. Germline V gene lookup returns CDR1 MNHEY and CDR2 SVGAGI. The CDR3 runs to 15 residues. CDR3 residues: CASREPLGQTNGYTF. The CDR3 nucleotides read TGTGCCAGCAGGGAGCCCTTAGGGCAGACTAATGGCTACACCTTC.